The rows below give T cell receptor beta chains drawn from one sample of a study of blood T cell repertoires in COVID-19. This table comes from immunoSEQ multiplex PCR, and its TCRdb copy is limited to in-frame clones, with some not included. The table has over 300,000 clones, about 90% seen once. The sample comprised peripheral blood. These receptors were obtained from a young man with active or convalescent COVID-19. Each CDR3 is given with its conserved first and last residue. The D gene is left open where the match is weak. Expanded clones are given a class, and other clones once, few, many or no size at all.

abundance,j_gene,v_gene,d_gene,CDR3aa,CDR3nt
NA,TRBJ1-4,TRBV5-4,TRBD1,CASSRGTERKLFF,TGTGCCAGCAGCCGGGGGACAGAAAGAAAACTGTTTTTT
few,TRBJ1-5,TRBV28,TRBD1,CASSDQAGQGKPQHF,TGTGCCAGCAGTGACCAGGCGGGACAGGGCAAGCCCCAGCATTTT
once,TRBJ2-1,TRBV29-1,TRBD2,CSVSTGTSGTYNEQFF,TGCAGCGTTTCAACCGGCACTAGCGGTACCTACAATGAGCAGTTCTTC
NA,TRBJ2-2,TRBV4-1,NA,CASSQVAGSPRGELFF,TGCGCCAGCAGCCAAGTAGCCGGGAGCCCAAGGGGGGAGCTGTTTTTT
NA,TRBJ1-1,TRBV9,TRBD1,CASSPLAGGLNTEAFF,TGTGCCAGCAGCCCATTGGCAGGGGGCTTGAACACTGAAGCTTTCTTT
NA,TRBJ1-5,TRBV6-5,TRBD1,CASNPGQRNQPQHF,TGTGCCAGCAACCCGGGACAGAGGAATCAGCCCCAGCATTTT
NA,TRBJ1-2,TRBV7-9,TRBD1,CASTDLRDRGYYGYTF,TGTGCCAGCACCGATCTCCGGGACAGGGGTTACTATGGCTACACCTTC
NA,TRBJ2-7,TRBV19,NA,CASSIQPRDYEQYF,TGTGCCAGTAGTATTCAACCACGGGACTACGAGCAGTACTTC
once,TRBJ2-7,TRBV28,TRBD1,CASSPGQGSYEQYF,TGTGCCAGCAGTCCGGGACAGGGCTCCTACGAGCAGTACTTC
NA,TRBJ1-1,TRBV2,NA,CASKIGGAGTEAFF,TGTGCCAGCAAAATCGGAGGGGCTGGCACTGAAGCTTTCTTT
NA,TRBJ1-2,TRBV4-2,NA,CASSQEGRGYGYTF,TGTGCCAGCAGCCAAGAGGGCCGGGGCTATGGCTACACCTTC
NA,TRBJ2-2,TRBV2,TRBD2,CAISGGITGELFF,TGTGCCATTAGCGGGGGGATCACCGGGGAGCTGTTTTTT
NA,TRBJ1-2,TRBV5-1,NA,CASSLGGSLYGYTF,TGCGCCAGCAGCTTGGGTGGCAGTCTCTATGGCTACACCTTC
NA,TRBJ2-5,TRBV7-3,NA,CASSVEGSQETQYF,TGTGCCAGCAGCGTGGAGGGCAGCCAAGAGACCCAGTACTTC
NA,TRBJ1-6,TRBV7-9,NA,CASTSPGGANSPLHF,TGTGCCAGCACCTCACCCGGGGGGGCGAATTCACCCCTCCACTTT
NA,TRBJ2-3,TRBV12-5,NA,CASGLRTGLTTDTQYF,TGTGCTAGTGGTTTGAGAACAGGGCTTACCACAGATACGCAGTATTTT
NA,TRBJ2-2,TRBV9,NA,CASKGFTGELFF,TGTGCCAGCAAGGGGTTTACCGGGGAGCTGTTTTTT
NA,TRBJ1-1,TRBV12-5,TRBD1,CASGSGQGNMNTEAFF,TGTGCTAGTGGTTCCGGACAGGGGAACATGAACACTGAAGCTTTCTTT
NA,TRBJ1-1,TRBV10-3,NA,CATQGNTEAFF,TGTGCCACACAGGGGAACACTGAAGCTTTCTTT
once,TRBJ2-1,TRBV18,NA,CASSRGDRAGLSYNEQFF,TGTGCCAGCTCACGGGGGGACCGGGCGGGACTCTCCTACAATGAGCAGTTCTTC
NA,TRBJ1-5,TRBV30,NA,CAWSTGSEQPQHF,TGTGCCTGGAGTACAGGGAGCGAACAGCCCCAGCATTTT
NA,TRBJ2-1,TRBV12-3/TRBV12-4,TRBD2,CASSLTSGEQFF,TGTGCCAGCAGCTTGACTAGCGGTGAGCAGTTCTTC
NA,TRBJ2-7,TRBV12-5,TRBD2,CASGVSGSYEQYF,TGTGCTAGTGGCGTCAGCGGGAGTTACGAGCAGTACTTC
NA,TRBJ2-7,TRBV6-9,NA,CATQGCEQYF,TGTGCCACACAGGGTTGTGAGCAGTACTTC
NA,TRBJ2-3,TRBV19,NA,CASSIVGGPGTQYF,TGTGCCAGTAGTATTGTGGGAGGCCCAGGTACGCAGTATTTT